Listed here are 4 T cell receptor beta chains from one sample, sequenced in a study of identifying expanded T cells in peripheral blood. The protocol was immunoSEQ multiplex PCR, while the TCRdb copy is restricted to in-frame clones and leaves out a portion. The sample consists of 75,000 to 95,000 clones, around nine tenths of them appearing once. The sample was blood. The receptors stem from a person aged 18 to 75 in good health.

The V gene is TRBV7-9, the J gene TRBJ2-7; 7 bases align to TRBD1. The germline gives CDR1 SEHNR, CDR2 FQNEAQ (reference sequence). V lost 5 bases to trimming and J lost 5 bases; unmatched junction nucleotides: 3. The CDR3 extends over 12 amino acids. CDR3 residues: CASSETGNEQYF. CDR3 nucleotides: TGTGCCAGCAGCGAGACAGGGAACGAGCAGTACTTC.

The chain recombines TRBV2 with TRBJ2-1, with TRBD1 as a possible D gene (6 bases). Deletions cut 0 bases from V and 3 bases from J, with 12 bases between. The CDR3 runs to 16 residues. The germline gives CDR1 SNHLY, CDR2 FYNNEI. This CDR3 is CASSEAGRGFYNEQFF. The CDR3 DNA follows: TGTGCCAGCAGTGAAGCGGGAAGGGGGTTCTACAATGAGCAGTTCTTC.

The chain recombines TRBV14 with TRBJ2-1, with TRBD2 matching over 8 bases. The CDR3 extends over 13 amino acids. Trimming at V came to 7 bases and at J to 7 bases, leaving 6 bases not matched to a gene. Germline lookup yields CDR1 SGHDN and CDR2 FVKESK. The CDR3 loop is CASTRGGWNEQFF. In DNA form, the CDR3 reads TGTGCCAGCACCCGGGGGGGGTGGAATGAGCAGTTCTTC. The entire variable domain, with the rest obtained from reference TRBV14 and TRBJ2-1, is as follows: EAGVTQFPSHSVIEKGQTVTLRCDPISGHDNLYWYRRVMGKEIKFLLHFVKESKQDESGMPNNRFLAERTGGTYSTLKVQPAELEDSGVYFCASTRGGWNEQFFGPGTRLTVL.

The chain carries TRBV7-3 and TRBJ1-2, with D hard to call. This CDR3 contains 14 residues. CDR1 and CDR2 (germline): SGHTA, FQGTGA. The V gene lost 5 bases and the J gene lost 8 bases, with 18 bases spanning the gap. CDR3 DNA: TGTGCCAGCAGCCACCAGGAGGGAGGTCGCGGCTACACCTTC. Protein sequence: CASSHQEGGRGYTF.